This T cell receptor (beta chain) comes out of a study of early T cells in non-severe SARS-CoV-2 infection. A few counts support this clonotype. CDR1 and CDR2 (germline): SGHRS, YFSETQ. V was pared by 7 bases and J by 2 bases, with 5 bases of the junction left unmatched. This CDR3 contains 14 residues. Using its own MiXCR run on the 5' RACE reads, TCRdb lists one record per CDR3 protein. The data show roughly 100,000 distinct CDR3 sequences, 13% to 15% seen once. The rearrangement joins TRBV5-1 to TRBJ2-1; 8 bases map to TRBD1. The specimen was whole blood. The origin of this receptor is an adult who was a healthcare worker with PCR-confirmed SARS-CoV-2 infection or an uninfected control (not recorded which). The CDR3 DNA sequence: TGCGCCAGCGTTCCAGGGGGCGCCTACAATGAGCAGTTCTTC. Translating it yields CASVPGGAYNEQFF. Full variable domain (missing parts from reference TRBV5-1 and TRBJ2-1): KAGVTQTPRYLIKTRGQQVTLSCSPISGHRSVSWYQQTPGQGLQFLFEYFSETQRNKGNFPGRFSGRQFSNSRSEMNVSTLELGDSALYLCASVPGGAYNEQFFGPGTRLTVL.